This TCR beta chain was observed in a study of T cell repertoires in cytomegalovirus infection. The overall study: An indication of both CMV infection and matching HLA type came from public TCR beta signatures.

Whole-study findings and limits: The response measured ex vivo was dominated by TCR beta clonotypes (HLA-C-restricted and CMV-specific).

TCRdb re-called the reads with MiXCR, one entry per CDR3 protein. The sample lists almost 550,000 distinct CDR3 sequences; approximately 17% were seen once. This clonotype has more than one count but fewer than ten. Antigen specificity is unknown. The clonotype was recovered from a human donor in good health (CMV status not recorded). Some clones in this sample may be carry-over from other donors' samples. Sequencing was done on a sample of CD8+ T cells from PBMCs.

The CDR3 loop reads CASSSLARPREQYF. The DNA of the CDR3 is TGTGCCAGCAGCTCATTGGCTAGGCCCAGGGAGCAGTACTTC. The chain carries TRBV5-4 and TRBJ2-7; D remains unclear. This CDR3 is 14 amino acids long. Germline-derived CDR1 and CDR2 are SGHNT and YYREEE (reference sequence). Trimming shortened V by 3 bases and J by 7 bases, and 17 bases separated the two germline ends.